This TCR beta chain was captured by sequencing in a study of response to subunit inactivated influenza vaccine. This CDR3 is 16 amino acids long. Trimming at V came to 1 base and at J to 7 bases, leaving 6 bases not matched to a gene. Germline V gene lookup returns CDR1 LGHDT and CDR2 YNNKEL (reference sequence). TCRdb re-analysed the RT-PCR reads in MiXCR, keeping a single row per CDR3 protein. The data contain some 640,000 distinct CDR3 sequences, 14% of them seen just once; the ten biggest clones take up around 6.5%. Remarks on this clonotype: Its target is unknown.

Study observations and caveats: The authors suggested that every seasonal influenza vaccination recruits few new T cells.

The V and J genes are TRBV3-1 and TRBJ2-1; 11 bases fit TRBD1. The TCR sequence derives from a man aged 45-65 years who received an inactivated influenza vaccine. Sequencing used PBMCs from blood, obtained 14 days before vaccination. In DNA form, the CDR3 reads TGTGCCAGCAGCCAAGCCGGGACAGGGGGGACTAATGAGCAGTTCTTC. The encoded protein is CASSQAGTGGTNEQFF.